This TCR beta chain was retrieved from a study of T cell repertoires in cytomegalovirus infection. TCRdb redid the calling of the reads with MiXCR, one entry per CDR3 protein. Altogether more than 250,000 distinct CDR3 sequences are present, around a quarter being singletons, with the ten largest covering 13%. CDR1 SGHTA and CDR2 FQGNSA come from the germline V gene. Trimming stripped 1 base from V and 3 bases from J, with 8 bases between. CDR3 length: 14 amino acids. This clonotype was detected many times. Its specificity is not known. The clonotype originates from a human donor in good health (CMV status not recorded). Some clones in this sample may be carry-over from other donors' samples. This specimen consisted of cultured PBMCs, obtained from culture after CMV antigen stimulation. The V call is TRBV7-2, the J call TRBJ2-3; no clear D. CDR3 sequence reads: CASSLGRSTDTQYF. The CDR3 DNA sequence: TGTGCCAGCAGCTTAGGCAGGAGTACAGATACGCAGTATTTT.